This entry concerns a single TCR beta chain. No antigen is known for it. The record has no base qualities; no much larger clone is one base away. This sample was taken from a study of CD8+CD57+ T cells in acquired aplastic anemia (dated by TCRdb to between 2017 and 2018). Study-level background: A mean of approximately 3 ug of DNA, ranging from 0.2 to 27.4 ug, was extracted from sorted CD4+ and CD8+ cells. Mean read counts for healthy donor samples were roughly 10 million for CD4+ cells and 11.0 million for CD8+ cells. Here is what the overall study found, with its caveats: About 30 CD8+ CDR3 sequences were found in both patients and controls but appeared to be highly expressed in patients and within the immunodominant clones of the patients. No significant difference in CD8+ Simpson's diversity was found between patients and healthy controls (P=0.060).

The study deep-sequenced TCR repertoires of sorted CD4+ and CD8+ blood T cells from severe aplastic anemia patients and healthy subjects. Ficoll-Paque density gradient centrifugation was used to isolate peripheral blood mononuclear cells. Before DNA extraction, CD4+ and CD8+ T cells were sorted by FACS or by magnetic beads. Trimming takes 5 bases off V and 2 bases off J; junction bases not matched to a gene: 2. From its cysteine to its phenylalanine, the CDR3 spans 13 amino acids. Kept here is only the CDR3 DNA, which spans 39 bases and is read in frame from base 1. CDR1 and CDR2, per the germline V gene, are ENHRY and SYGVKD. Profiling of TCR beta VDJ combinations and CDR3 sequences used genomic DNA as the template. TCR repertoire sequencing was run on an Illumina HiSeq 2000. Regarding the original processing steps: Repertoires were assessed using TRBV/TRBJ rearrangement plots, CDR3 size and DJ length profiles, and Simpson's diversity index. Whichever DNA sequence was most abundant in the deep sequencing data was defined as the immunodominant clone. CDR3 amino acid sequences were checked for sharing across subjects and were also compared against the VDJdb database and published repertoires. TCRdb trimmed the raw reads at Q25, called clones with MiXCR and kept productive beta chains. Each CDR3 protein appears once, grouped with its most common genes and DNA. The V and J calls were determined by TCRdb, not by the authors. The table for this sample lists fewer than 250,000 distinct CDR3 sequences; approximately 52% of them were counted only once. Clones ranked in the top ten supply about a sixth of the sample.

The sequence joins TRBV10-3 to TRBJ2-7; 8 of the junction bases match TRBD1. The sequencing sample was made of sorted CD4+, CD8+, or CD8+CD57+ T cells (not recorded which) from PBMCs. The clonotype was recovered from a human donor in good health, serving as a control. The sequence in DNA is TGTGCCATCAGTCAGGGACAGGCCTACGAGCAGTACTTC. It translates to CAISQGQAYEQYF.